This is a list of T cell receptor beta chains from one sample in a study of blood T cell repertoires in COVID-19. Data came from immunoSEQ multiplex PCR; TCRdb stores just in-frame clones and leaves some out. Of about 72,000 clones listed, around nine tenths are singletons. The specimen sequenced was peripheral blood. The receptors were gathered from an older woman with acute or convalescent COVID-19. Each CDR3 is given without its conserved first and last residue.

v_call: TRBV19; j_call: TRBJ1-1; cdr3_aa: ASTENTGTEAF
v_call: TRBV5-1; j_call: TRBJ1-1; cdr3_aa: ASSFSFREGTEAF
v_call: TRBV19; j_call: TRBJ2-7; cdr3_aa: ASSIDHERGPTGEQY
v_call: TRBV6-6; j_call: TRBJ1-2; cdr3_aa: ASRRTGSYGYT
v_call: TRBV5-8; j_call: TRBJ2-3; cdr3_aa: ASSLFGQVTDTQY
v_call: TRBV2; j_call: TRBJ1-1; cdr3_aa: ASSALTGNPEAF
v_call: TRBV5-8; j_call: TRBJ1-6; cdr3_aa: ASSYGDSRNSPLH
v_call: TRBV30; j_call: TRBJ1-4; cdr3_aa: ACSGGASEKLF
v_call: TRBV6-2/TRBV6-3; j_call: TRBJ1-5; cdr3_aa: ASSYSVGGQESNQPQH
v_call: TRBV9; j_call: TRBJ2-1; cdr3_aa: ASTPSGGLYNEQF
v_call: TRBV10-3; j_call: TRBJ2-1; cdr3_aa: AISISGGATNNEQF
v_call: TRBV28; j_call: TRBJ1-2; cdr3_aa: ATGTATYGYT